The clone carrying this T cell receptor beta chain was seen a few times. As processed by the authors: Reference gene primer amplification in the assay estimated nucleated cell counts. Method: immunoSEQ multiplex PCR; TCRdb's copy keeps in-frame clones and lacks some. The D gene and trimming were derived from the DNA, and the V and J assignments and clone size from that table. The top ten hold more than 35% of the sample, which has about 130,000 clones, roughly 83% seen once. The length of the CDR3 is 16 residues. The ends were cut back, 5 bases at V and 6 bases at J, with 23 bases in the middle. Germline V gene data show CDR1 as MNHEY and CDR2 as SMNVEV (reference sequence). These data are taken from a study of blood T cell repertoires in COVID-19. Overall study: The United States, Italy and Spain were the sources of the acute and convalescent COVID-19 samples. Sample material is recorded as cDNA or gDNA derived from T cells, B-cell-depleted T cells, or PBMCs.

This chain joins TRBV27 and TRBJ2-7; TRBD1 might be the D (6 bases). The TCR originated in a man in his forties with active or convalescent COVID-19. The sequenced material came from peripheral blood. The CDR3: CASSESTGRRSVEQYF. The CDR3 region has the DNA TGTGCCAGCAGTGAATCAACAGGGAGAAGGAGTGTCGAGCAGTACTTC.